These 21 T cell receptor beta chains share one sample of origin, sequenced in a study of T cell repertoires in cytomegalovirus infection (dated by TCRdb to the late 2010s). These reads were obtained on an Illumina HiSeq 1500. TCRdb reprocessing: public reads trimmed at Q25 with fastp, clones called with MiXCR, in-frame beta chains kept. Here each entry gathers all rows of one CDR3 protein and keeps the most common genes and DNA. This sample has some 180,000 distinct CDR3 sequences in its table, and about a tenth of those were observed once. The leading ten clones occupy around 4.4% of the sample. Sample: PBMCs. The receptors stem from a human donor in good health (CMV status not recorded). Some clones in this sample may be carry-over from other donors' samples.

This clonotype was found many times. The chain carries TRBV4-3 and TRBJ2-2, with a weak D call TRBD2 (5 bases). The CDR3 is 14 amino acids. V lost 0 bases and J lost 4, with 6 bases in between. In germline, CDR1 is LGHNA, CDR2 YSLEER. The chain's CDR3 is CASSQEEATGELFF. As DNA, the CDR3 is TGCGCCAGCAGCCAAGAGGAGGCCACCGGGGAGCTGTTTTTT.

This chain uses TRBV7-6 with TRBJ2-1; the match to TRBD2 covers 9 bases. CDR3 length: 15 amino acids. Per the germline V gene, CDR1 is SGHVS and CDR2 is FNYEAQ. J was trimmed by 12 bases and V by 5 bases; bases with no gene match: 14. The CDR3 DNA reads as TGTGCCAGCAGCCCTCGGGTAGCGGGAGAAATGCGGCAGTTCTTC. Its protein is CASSPRVAGEMRQFF. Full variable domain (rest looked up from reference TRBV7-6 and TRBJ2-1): GAGVSQSPRYKVTKRGQDVALRCDPISGHVSLYWYRQALGQGPEFLTYFNYEAQQDKSGLPNDRFSAERPEGSISTLTIQRTEQRDSAMYRCASSPRVAGEMRQFFGPGTRLTVL.

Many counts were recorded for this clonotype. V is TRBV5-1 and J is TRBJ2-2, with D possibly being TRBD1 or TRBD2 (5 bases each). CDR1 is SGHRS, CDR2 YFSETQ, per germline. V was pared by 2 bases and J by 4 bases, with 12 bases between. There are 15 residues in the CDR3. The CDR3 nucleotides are TGCGCCAGCAGCTTTATCGAGGGACCCACCGGGGAGCTGTTTTTT. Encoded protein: CASSFIEGPTGELFF.

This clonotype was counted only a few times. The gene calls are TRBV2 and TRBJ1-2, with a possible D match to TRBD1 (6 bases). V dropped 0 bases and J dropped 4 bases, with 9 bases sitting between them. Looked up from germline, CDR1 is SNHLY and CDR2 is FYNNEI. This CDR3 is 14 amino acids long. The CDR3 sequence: CASSEAQGFYGYTF. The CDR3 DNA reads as TGTGCCAGCAGTGAAGCACAGGGATTCTATGGCTACACCTTC.

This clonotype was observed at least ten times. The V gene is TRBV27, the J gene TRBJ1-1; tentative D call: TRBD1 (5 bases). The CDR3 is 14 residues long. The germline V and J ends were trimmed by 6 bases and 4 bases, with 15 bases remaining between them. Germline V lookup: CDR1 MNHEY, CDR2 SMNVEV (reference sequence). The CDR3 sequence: CASRPGLQATEAFF. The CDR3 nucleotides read TGTGCCAGCAGACCGGGACTTCAGGCCACTGAAGCTTTCTTT.

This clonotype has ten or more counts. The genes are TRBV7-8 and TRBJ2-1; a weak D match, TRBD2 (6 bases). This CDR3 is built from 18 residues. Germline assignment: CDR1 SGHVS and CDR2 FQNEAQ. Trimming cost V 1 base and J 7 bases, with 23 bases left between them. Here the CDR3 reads CASSLVRLPSVVSNEQFF. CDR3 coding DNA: TGTGCCAGCAGCTTAGTCCGCTTGCCTAGCGTGGTATCGAATGAGCAGTTCTTC.

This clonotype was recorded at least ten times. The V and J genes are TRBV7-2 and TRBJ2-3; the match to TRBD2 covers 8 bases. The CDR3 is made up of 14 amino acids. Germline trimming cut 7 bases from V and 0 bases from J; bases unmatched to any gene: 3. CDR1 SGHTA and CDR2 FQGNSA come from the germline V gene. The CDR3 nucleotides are TGTGCCAGCAACCCTAGCGGGAGCACAGATACGCAGTATTTT. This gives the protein CASNPSGSTDTQYF.

The DNA of the CDR3 is TGTGCCTGGTCAACAGGGCTCTCCTATAATTCACCCCTCCACTTT. This gives the protein CAWSTGLSYNSPLHF. The chain joins TRBV30 to TRBJ1-6; TRBD1 is a possible D gene (6 bases). CDR1 GTSNPN and CDR2 SVGIG come from the germline V gene (reference sequence). V was clipped by 5 bases and J by 0 bases, with 11 bases between them. The CDR3 runs 15 residues.

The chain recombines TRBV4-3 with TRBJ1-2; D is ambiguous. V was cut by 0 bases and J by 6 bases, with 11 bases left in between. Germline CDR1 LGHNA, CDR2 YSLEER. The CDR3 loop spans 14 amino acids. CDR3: CASSQDRHPHGYTF. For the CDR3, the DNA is TGCGCCAGCAGCCAAGATCGTCACCCCCATGGCTACACCTTC.

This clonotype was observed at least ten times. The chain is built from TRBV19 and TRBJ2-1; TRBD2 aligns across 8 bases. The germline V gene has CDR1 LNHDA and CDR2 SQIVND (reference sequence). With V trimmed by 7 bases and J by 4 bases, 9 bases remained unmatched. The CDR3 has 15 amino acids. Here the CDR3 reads CASTPREATYNEQFF. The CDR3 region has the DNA TGTGCCAGTACCCCGCGGGAGGCCACATACAATGAGCAGTTCTTC.

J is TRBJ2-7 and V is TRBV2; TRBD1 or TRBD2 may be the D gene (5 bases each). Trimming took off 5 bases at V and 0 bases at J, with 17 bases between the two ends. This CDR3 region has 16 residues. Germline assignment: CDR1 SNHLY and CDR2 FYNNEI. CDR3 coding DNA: TGTGCCAGCAGTCGGGTAGGGACGGTTAGCTCCTACGAGCAGTACTTC. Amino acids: CASSRVGTVSSYEQYF.

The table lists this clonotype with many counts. The DNA of the CDR3 is TGTGCCAGCAGCTCCGTGAGGACAGGGGTGTACTATGGCTACACCTTC. It translates to CASSSVRTGVYYGYTF. The V gene is TRBV7-9, the J gene TRBJ1-2; 9 bases map to TRBD1. With V trimmed by 4 bases and J by 3 bases, 9 bases remained unmatched. The CDR3 is 16 residues long. CDR1 is SEHNR, CDR2 FQNEAQ, per germline (reference sequence).

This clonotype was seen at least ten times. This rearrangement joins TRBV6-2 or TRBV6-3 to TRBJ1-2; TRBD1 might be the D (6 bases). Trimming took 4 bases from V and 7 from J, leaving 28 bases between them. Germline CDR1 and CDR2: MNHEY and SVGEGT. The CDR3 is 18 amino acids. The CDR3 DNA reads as TGTGCCAGCAGTTGGTTTCTCCCAGCCACCCCGGGACAATCTGGCTACACCTTC. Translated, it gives CASSWFLPATPGQSGYTF.

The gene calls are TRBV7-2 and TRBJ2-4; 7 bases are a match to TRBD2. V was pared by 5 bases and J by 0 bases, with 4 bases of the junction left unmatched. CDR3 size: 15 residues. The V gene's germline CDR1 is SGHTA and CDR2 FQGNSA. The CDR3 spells CASSPSGGAKNIQYF. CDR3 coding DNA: TGTGCCAGCAGCCCCTCGGGGGGAGCCAAAAACATTCAGTACTTC.

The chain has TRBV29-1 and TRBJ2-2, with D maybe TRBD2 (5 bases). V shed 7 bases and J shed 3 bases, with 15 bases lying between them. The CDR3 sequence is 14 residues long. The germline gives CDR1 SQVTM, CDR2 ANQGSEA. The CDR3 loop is CSALGVADTGELFF. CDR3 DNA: TGCAGCGCCCTCGGGGTCGCTGACACCGGGGAGCTGTTTTTT.

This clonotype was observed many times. The CDR3 DNA reads as TGTGCCAGCAGCCTGGACAGGGGTAGCACAGATACGCAGTATTTT. Translated, it gives CASSLDRGSTDTQYF. The gene calls are TRBV5-4 and TRBJ2-3; 9 bases align to TRBD1. The V gene end was trimmed by 4 bases and the J gene end by 0 bases; junction bases not matched to a gene: 3. The length of the CDR3 is 15 residues. CDR1 is SGHNT, CDR2 YYREEE, per germline (reference sequence).

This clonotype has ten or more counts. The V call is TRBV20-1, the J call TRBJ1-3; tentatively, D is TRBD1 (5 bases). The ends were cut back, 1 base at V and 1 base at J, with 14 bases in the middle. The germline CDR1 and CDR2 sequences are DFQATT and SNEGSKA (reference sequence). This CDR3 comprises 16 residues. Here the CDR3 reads CSARAGGHYSGNTIYF. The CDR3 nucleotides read TGCAGTGCTAGAGCAGGAGGACACTATTCTGGAAACACCATATATTTT.

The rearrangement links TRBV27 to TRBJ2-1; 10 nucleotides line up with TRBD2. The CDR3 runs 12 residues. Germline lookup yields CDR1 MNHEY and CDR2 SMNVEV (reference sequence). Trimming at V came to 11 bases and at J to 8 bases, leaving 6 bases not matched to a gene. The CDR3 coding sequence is TGTGCCTCTAGCGGGGGAGATGATGAGCAGTTCTTC. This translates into CASSGGDDEQFF.

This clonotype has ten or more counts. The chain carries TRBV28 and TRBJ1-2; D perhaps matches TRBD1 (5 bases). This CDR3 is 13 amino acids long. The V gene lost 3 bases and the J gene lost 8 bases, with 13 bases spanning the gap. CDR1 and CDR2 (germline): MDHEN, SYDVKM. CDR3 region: CASSFRGTGGYTF. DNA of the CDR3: TGTGCCAGCAGTTTTAGGGGCACGGGCGGCTACACCTTC.

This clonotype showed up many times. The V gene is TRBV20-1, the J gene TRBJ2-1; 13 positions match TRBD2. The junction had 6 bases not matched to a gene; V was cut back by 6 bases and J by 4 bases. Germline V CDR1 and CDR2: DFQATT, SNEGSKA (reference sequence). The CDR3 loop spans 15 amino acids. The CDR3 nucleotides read TGCAGTGCAAGACTAGCGGGGGGTGATTACAATGAGCAGTTCTTC. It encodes CSARLAGGDYNEQFF.

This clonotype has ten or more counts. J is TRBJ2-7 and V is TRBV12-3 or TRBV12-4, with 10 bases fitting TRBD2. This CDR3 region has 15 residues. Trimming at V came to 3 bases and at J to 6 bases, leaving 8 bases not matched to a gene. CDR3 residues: CASSLGAGGPGEQYF. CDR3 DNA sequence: TGTGCCAGCAGTTTGGGAGCGGGGGGGCCTGGCGAGCAGTACTTC.